Presented here are 6 T cell receptor beta chains from one specimen sequenced in a study of CD8 T cells in ankylosing spondylitis. TCRdb redid the calling of the 5' RACE reads with MiXCR, one entry per CDR3 protein. The sample records under 200,000 distinct CDR3 sequences, 9.8% being singletons. Sequencing was carried out using blood, either unsorted or a sorted T cell fraction (not recorded which). The source is a female donor with ankylosing spondylitis or in good health (not recorded which).

Ten or more counts support this clonotype. V and J are TRBV7-6 and TRBJ2-1; 10 nucleotides match TRBD2. The CDR3 sequence is 16 residues long. V lost 5 bases to trimming and J lost 6 bases; unmatched junction nucleotides: 10. Looked up from germline, CDR1 is SGHVS and CDR2 is FNYEAQ. The CDR3: CASSRHLAGERNEQFF. The CDR3 nucleotides read TGTGCCAGCAGCCGACACCTAGCGGGAGAACGCAATGAGCAGTTCTTC.

This clonotype was counted a few times. The CDR3 nucleotides read TGTGCCAGCAGTCTGGGAGCCCTGGTGGATGAGCAGTTCTTC. Encoded protein: CASSLGALVDEQFF. V and J are TRBV5-5 and TRBJ2-1; D might be TRBD2 (5 bases). CDR1 is SGHKS, CDR2 YYEKEE, per germline (reference sequence). This CDR3 is built from 14 residues. V was pared by 5 bases and J by 8 bases, with 17 bases between.

The J gene is TRBJ2-7, the V gene TRBV7-9, with D tentatively TRBD1 (5 bases). The CDR3 contains 12 residues. The germline V gene encodes CDR1 SEHNR and CDR2 FQNEAQ (reference sequence). V was trimmed by 5 bases and J by 3 bases, leaving 8 bases between them. CDR3 sequence reads: CASSPDIYEQYF. CDR3 DNA sequence: TGTGCCAGCAGCCCGGACATCTACGAGCAGTACTTC.

This clonotype was recorded at least ten times. The chain combines TRBV6-1 with TRBJ2-1; 8 bases fit TRBD2. Germline V lookup: CDR1 MNHNS, CDR2 SASEGT. Losses at the gene ends were 6 bases for V and 5 bases for J; bases not matched to a gene: 6. This CDR3 has 14 amino acids. CDR3 loop: CASSGGVEHNEQFF. In DNA, the CDR3 is TGTGCCAGCAGCGGGGGGGTAGAACACAATGAGCAGTTCTTC.

In this sample, this clonotype turned up a few times. The chain recombines TRBV27 with TRBJ2-2; no firm D call. Germline CDR1 MNHEY, CDR2 SMNVEV (reference sequence). V lost 4 bases and J lost 0, with 6 bases in between. This CDR3 region has 14 residues. CDR3 nucleotide sequence: TGTGCCAGCAGTTGGGAACCGAACACCGGGGAGCTGTTTTTT. Translation gives CASSWEPNTGELFF.

This clonotype was seen a few times. This chain links TRBV9 with TRBJ1-2; D might be TRBD1 (5 bases). Trimming cost V 5 bases and J 2 bases, with 16 bases left between them. CDR3 length equals 15 residues. Germline loops: CDR1 SGDLS, CDR2 YYNGEE. The CDR3 DNA reads as TGTGCCAGCAGTCTGGGGGGACCCTTAAACTATGGCTACACCTTC. Translation gives CASSLGGPLNYGYTF.